This record looks at one T cell receptor beta chain sequence and its context. It lacks a known antigen. No base quality values were provided; no much bigger clone lies one nucleotide off. Including cysteine and phenylalanine, the CDR3 has 13 amino acids. CDR3 DNA only is kept here, 39 bases in frame from base 1. CDR1 and CDR2, looked up from the germline V gene, are MNHNS and SASEGT. Compared with germline, V lacks 9 bases and J lacks 0 bases; bases without a gene match: 5. The data stem from a study of cytomegalovirus exposure and HLA in healthy donors (dated by TCRdb to the late 2010s). Regarding the complete study: An earlier analysis of under 600 of the donors reported approximately 290 Gb of sequence data and about 100 million unique TCR beta sequences from 150 million to 200 million T cells. The T cell repertoires of about 700 subjects were profiled by immunosequencing and related to cytomegalovirus serostatus. Alongside the repertoire data, information on donor age, sex, ethnicity and CMV serostatus was compiled. Typing coverage varied by locus: about 620-630 donors for A, B, C, DRB1 and DQB1; approximately 560 for DQA1; approximately 610 for DPA1; 450 to 480 for DPB1. The genetic ancestry cluster associated with self-reported Caucasian donors included 65% to 90% of the roughly 400 genotyped donors. A later analysis re-analyzed previously published TCR beta repertoires from 660 or so donors and added high-resolution HLA genotyping to study TCR occurrence patterns. The study combined high-throughput TCR immunosequencing, statistical association of individual TCRs with disease status, and machine learning to predict cytomegalovirus infection status. All discovery cohort repertoires had been generated using a single sequencing platform. On average, roughly 250,000 unique TCR beta nucleotide sequences were sequenced per donor among about 400 genotyped donors of the cohort, with 15% to 20% of those sequences being non-productive. The study was designed to test whether signatures of past pathogen exposure could be identified by cataloging public T cell receptors. Along with the roughly 610-subject first cohort, a separate validation cohort of 120 different subjects was used. Class I and class II HLA loci were covered by the typing at four-digit resolution. About 280 gigabases of sequencing data and around 85 million unique TCR sequences made up an early release that covered several hundred HLA-typed donors. Genome-wide SNP genotypes for about 65% of the roughly 700 donors were used in a later genetic analysis, which treated that subset as a discovery cohort. An earlier analysis of 500 to 650 of the donors applied high-throughput TCR beta sequencing to assess whether each TCR beta V gene segment acted as functional or pseudogenic. Rather than drawing on any new phenotypic data, the later analysis identified candidate immune exposures from TCR beta sequences and the way those sequences occurred across donors. Five DR-DQ haplotypes were treated as single units for association and clustering because of strong linkage in the cohort. General findings and caveats noted by the study authors: Broadly in line with IMGT annotations, most TCR beta V segments showed up in productive rearrangements about 87% or about 30% of the time in an earlier analysis of about 500 of the donors. The authors suggested that the approach could potentially be generalized to other disease states and immunological phenotypes. A later analysis reported that several top co-occurrence clusters appeared linked to parvovirus B19, influenza, CMV and Epstein-Barr virus. The classifier was reported to diagnose cytomegalovirus status with high specificity and sensitivity in both the original cohort and the validation cohort. Sequencing depth was assumed to be roughly uniform across donors in the presence/absence analyses, though that assumption may not hold. Because HLA typing was unavailable for some donors at each locus, only the typed subset was used in association tests. A further reported finding was that TCR beta sequences accurately predicted the HLA-A and HLA-B alleles for most subjects in the first cohort. Because counts were too low, roughly 18 rarely observed V segments, including chromosome 9 orphons, were left out of the earlier analysis of several hundred of the donors. A few of the identified cytomegalovirus-associated TCR beta chains were confirmed in vitro to be specific for cytomegalovirus antigens. In a later genetic analysis, fewer N-insertions in productive TCRs were reported among donors in an Asian-associated ancestry cluster than the approximately 670-donor mean. A total of roughly 160 TCR beta chains were listed by the study as associated with cytomegalovirus. The 87-base-pair reads could not distinguish some IMGT-functional V segments, including TRBV6-2 and TRBV6-3, so those segments were excluded. An association between a missense DCLRE1C variant and V-gene and J-gene trimming of TCR beta chains was found in a later genetic analysis and replicated in an independent cohort. Most CMV-associated TCR beta chains appeared to be HLA-restricted in a later analysis, and the HLA associations seemed to be driven largely by CMV exposure. When HLA alleles, especially DR and DQ, strongly co-occurred, attributing TCR associations to individual alleles was difficult. Linkage disequilibrium might explain the correlated functional status among segregating V segments, but an unknown experimental factor could not be ruled out. According to a later analysis, TCR association rates differed among HLA loci, with DRB1 alleles showing the most associated TCRs and HLA-C alleles showing the fewest. Most TCR sequences were observed very rarely across donors, whereas some public TCRs were present in many individuals. In this cohort, only TCR beta chains were sequenced, and detectable features were limited by the absence of alpha or paired-chain data. A later analysis associated 17,000 or so TCR beta sequences with specific HLA alleles at a false discovery rate of 0.05. A cluster of highly shared sequence variants was judged likely to be a technical artifact of the sequencing pipeline. In a later analysis, HLA-associated TCR beta chains were found to be more clonally expanded and to have lower generation probabilities than equally common non-associated chains. For the cohort, immune exposure information was limited to CMV serostatus.

Library construction relied on the immunoSEQ multiplex PCR assay. The multiplex PCR relied on a mix of 60 forward primers for TCR Vbeta segments and 13 reverse primers for TCR Jbeta segments. A multiplex PCR assay on genomic DNA amplified the CDR3 region of rearranged TCR beta genes. On the Illumina HiSeq System, the amplified TCR beta libraries were sequenced as 87-base-pair reads. Regarding the original processing steps: A later analysis tallied tens of millions of unique TCR beta chains across the 700 or so repertoires, and around 10 million of those chains were shared by two or more donors. A nearest-neighbor algorithm error-corrected the raw reads and collapsed the reads into unique sequences, merging closely related sequences to remove PCR and sequencing errors. CDR3 sequences were aligned to IMGT reference sequences to assign V, D and J gene segments. For a sequence to be retained, at least a six-nucleotide match to both a V gene segment and a J gene segment was required. Rearrangements were called productive when the CDR3 lacked stop codons and stayed in frame with V and J; all others were non-productive. Following IMGT convention, CDR3 was defined as the stretch from the second conserved V-encoded cysteine up to the conserved J-encoded phenylalanine. In an earlier analysis of 587 of the donors, sequences lacking an unambiguous match to a single V gene segment were excluded. An earlier analysis of several hundred of the donors called V segments functional above 56.7% productive rearrangements and segregating when the between-donor standard deviation exceeded 5%. A statistical classification framework was built to diagnose cytomegalovirus status from the catalog of TCR beta chain sequences. A later analysis assigned V and J genes by comparing TCR nucleotide sequences with IMGT/GENE-DB human TR gene sequences. Using the TCRdist pipeline, a later analysis assigned CDR3 sequences along with most-parsimonious VDJ recombination scenarios. In a later analysis, each TCR beta chain was defined by its CDR3 amino acid sequence together with its V-gene family, and reads lacking a unique V-gene family were excluded. To address suspected cross-contamination and a sequencing artifact, a later analysis removed some 620 highly shared, low-generation-probability nucleotide sequences. A later analysis calculated a clonal expansion index for each public chain from normalized within-repertoire ranks of inferred template counts. Generation probabilities in a later analysis came from a VDJ recombination model fitted to out-of-frame rearrangements, and those results were checked against IGoR. In a later analysis, TCR-TCR, TCR-HLA and TCR-CMV co-occurrence was scored with hypergeometric tests, and a repertoire-size bias correction was applied to TCR pairs. To estimate false discovery rates, a later analysis permuted the HLA or CMV assignments 20 times. In a later analysis, co-occurring TCRs were grouped using DBSCAN, with TCRdist sequence similarity added in when clustering inside HLA-allele-positive subsets. For co-occurrence clustering, repertoires with fewer than 30,000 or more than 120,000 public chains were excluded, along with a handful of repertoires with anomalous nucleotide sharing. TCRdb stores this immuneACCESS table with in-frame sequences only. Part of the clones is absent; in the studies checked, under half of the shortfall reflects unresolved V genes, and no reason is known for the rest. D and trimming were read from the DNA, whereas the V and J calls and clone size are those reported in that table. The sample contains some 120,000 clones, 50% to 65% of them found a single time. 8.5% to 9.5% of the sample comes from the top ten.

The cohort consisted of fewer than 700 healthy bone marrow donors. Cohort members were all nominally healthy when sampled, although unrecorded immune exposures were likely present. The donor was CMV seropositive and was included in the group of almost 300 seropositive cohort members. Every donor gave a peripheral blood sample, and the peripheral blood mononuclear cells from that sample were used for TCR beta sequencing. Genomic DNA was extracted from the blood cell samples with the Qiagen DNeasy Blood Extraction Kit. The sample was PBMCs. The chain employs TRBV6-1 and TRBJ2-7; TRBD1 matches 7 bases in the middle. The TCR sequence derives from a woman in her 40s in good health and CMV-seropositive. The encoded CDR3 is CASMGQNSYEQYF. Here is the DNA: TGTGCCAGTATGGGACAGAACTCCTACGAGCAGTACTTC.